This T cell receptor beta chain was identified in a study of somatic mutations in cytotoxic T cells in rheumatoid arthritis (dated by TCRdb to 2016 to 2017). Regarding the research as a whole: Patient peripheral blood (just under 31 ml EDTA) was drawn right after diagnosis and before any treatment started. Some T-cell populations stained with V beta antibodies were sorted by flow on a FACSAria II or Sony SH800 to nearly 100% purity, with sorted V beta1+ cells additionally subjected to TCRB sequencing. Whether expanded CD8+ T-cell clones in untreated, newly diagnosed rheumatoid arthritis carry somatic mutations was the study question, and clonality was characterized with TCRB deep sequencing. The median ages of the patient and control groups were essentially identical. TCRB deep sequencing was performed for roughly 69 rheumatoid arthritis patients and approximately 20 healthy controls. Study-level results and caveats: Healthy controls showed no age-related increase in CD8+ clonality, whereas patients did (Spearman r ≈ 0.49). No adjustment for multiple comparisons was made for the slight TRBV07 underrepresentation in patients. In about an eighth of the 65 patients, more than 20% of CD8+ cells belonged to the largest CD8+ clone, while several identical CD8+ TCRB sequences were shared between blood and synovial fluid. There was no significant difference in CD8+ T-cell clonality between rheumatoid arthritis patients and age-matched healthy controls. Viral specificity could not be ruled out by absence from virus-specific databases, and the antigen targets of the expanded CD8+ clones remained unknown.

CDR1 SGHRS and CDR2 YFSETQ are derived from the germline V gene. Reading from cysteine to phenylalanine, the CDR3 counts 18 amino acids. Only the CDR3 DNA stays, 54 bases, in frame from base 1. V ends up 0 bases short and J 2 bases short, with an unmatched junction base count of 7. TCRB CDR3 sequencing used the immunoSEQ assay on genomic DNA. In the original analysis: Patient CD8+ clones larger than 1% were compared against published virus-specific TCRB sequences, and only a few matched. The analyses included only productive TCRB rearrangements. A clone was defined by a unique TCRB CDR3 sequence, and clonality was computed as a productive clonality index based on Shannon entropy. Repertoire overlap between two samples was calculated from the template counts of each clone relative to total templates per sample. V-gene usage measured by flow cytometry correlated with TCRB sequencing V-gene usage, with a Spearman r of roughly 0.55. The table was pulled from immuneACCESS by TCRdb, which kept in-frame rearrangements only. Such tables lose some clones; where checked, under half of the loss comes from unresolved V genes, and the rest has no known cause. That table is the source of V, J and clone size, and D and trimming were worked out from the DNA. In this sample the table shows about 14,000 clones, roughly 80% of which occur a single time. The top ten clonotypes cover about 15% of the sample.

Flow cytometry confirmed the purity of CD4+ and CD8+ cells that had been isolated by positive magnetic bead selection on an AutoMACS. Clonal expansions were first screened by flow cytometry with a TCR V beta antibody panel, then characterized by TCRB deep sequencing of sorted CD8+ fractions. Isolation of peripheral blood mononuclear cells was done through Ficoll-Paque PLUS density gradient separation. DNA from CD4-enriched, CD8-enriched or PBMC samples was extracted using Nucleospin Tissue or Tissue XS kits and then quantified on a Qubit 2.0 fluorometer. About this clone: What antigen it recognizes has not been identified. No base qualities exist here, and no much larger clone lies one base off it.

The sequencing input was CD8+ T cells sorted from blood. The sequence was collected from an adult with rheumatoid arthritis. The chain employs TRBV5-1 and TRBJ2-3, and TRBD2 matches 12 of the central bases. The DNA is TGCGCCAGCAGCTTGGTGGAGACTAGCGGGGGACCCACAGATACGCAGTATTTT. Translated, this is CASSLVETSGGPTDTQYF.